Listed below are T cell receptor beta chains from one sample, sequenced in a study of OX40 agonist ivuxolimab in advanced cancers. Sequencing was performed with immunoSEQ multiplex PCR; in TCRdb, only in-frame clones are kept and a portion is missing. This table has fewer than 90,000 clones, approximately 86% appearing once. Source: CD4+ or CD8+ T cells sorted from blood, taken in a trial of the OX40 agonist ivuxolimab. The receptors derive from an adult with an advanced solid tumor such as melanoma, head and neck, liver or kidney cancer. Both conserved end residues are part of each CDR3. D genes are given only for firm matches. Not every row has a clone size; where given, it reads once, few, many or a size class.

CASSPLGSGVYNEQFF | TGTGCCAGCAGCCCCCTGGGGAGCGGGGTTTACAATGAGCAGTTCTTC | TRBJ2-1 | TRBV28 | . | TRBD2 | 16
CASSLDEGNSPLHF | TGTGCCAGCAGCCTCGACGAGGGAAATTCACCCCTCCACTTT | TRBJ1-6 | TRBV11-2 | once | . | 14
CASGGGQGEKLFF | TGTGCCAGCGGCGGAGGGCAGGGCGAAAAACTGTTTTTT | TRBJ1-4 | TRBV6-1 | . | . | 13
CASSSRVDYGYTF | TGCGCCAGCAGCTCTAGGGTGGACTATGGCTACACCTTC | TRBJ1-2 | TRBV5-1 | few | . | 13
CSVEGQENTEAFF | TGCAGCGTTGAAGGACAGGAGAACACTGAAGCTTTCTTT | TRBJ1-1 | TRBV29-1 | once | . | 13
CASSSDFYEQYF | TGTGCCAGCAGCTCCGACTTCTACGAGCAGTACTTC | TRBJ2-7 | TRBV11-2 | . | . | 12
CASSSLDRKETQYF | TGTGCCAGCAGCTCCCTCGACAGGAAAGAGACCCAGTACTTC | TRBJ2-5 | TRBV7-2 | . | . | 14
CASSERDGYNEQFF | TGTGCCAGCAGCGAACGGGACGGTTACAATGAGCAGTTCTTC | TRBJ2-1 | TRBV7-2 | . | . | 14
CASSLLDTEAFF | TGTGCCAGCAGTTTGCTGGACACTGAAGCTTTCTTT | TRBJ1-1 | TRBV28 | . | . | 12
CASSPDRSAYGYTF | TGTGCCAGCTCACCAGACAGGTCGGCATATGGCTACACCTTC | TRBJ1-2 | TRBV18 | . | . | 14
CASSQDLVTADTQYF | TGTGCCAGCAGCCAAGATTTGGTTACTGCAGATACGCAGTATTTT | TRBJ2-3 | TRBV14 | . | . | 15
CASSFPQSGGNTIYF | TGTGCCAGCAGTTTCCCTCAGAGTGGTGGAAACACCATATATTTT | TRBJ1-3 | TRBV28 | few | . | 15
CASSFWIERHTDTQYF | TGTGCCAGCAGCTTTTGGATAGAGAGACACACAGATACGCAGTATTTT | TRBJ2-3 | TRBV5-8 | . | . | 16
CASSLGAYGYTF | TGTGCCAGCAGTTTAGGTGCCTATGGCTACACCTTC | TRBJ1-2 | TRBV28 | . | . | 12
CAWSVQGNQPQHF | TGTGCCTGGAGTGTTCAGGGGAATCAGCCCCAGCATTTT | TRBJ1-5 | TRBV30 | . | . | 13
CASSSSENTEAFF | TGTGCCAGCAGCTCGAGTGAGAACACTGAAGCTTTCTTT | TRBJ1-1 | TRBV7-7 | . | . | 13
CASRGVLNAEAFF | TGTGCCAGCAGAGGAGTGCTGAACGCTGAAGCTTTCTTT | TRBJ1-1 | TRBV6-1 | . | . | 13
CASSPWGPGADTQYF | TGTGCCAGCAGCCCCTGGGGGCCGGGCGCAGATACGCAGTATTTT | TRBJ2-3 | TRBV27 | . | . | 15
CASSSGGFQETQYF | TGCGCCAGCAGCTCTGGCGGCTTCCAAGAGACCCAGTACTTC | TRBJ2-5 | TRBV5-1 | . | . | 14
CASETSKTERFF | TGTGCCAGCGAGACCAGTAAGACGGAAAGGTTTTTT | TRBJ1-4 | TRBV28 | . | . | 12
CASSLEQITDTQYF | TGCGCCAGCAGCTTGGAACAGATCACAGATACGCAGTATTTT | TRBJ2-3 | TRBV5-1 | . | . | 14
CATLTEPMNTEAFF | TGTGCCACCCTGACAGAGCCCATGAACACTGAAGCTTTCTTT | TRBJ1-1 | TRBV10-3 | . | . | 14
CASSETGTVYSNQPQHF | TGTGCCAGCAGTGAAACTGGGACAGTTTATAGCAATCAGCCCCAGCATTTT | TRBJ1-5 | TRBV2 | . | TRBD1 | 17